Each of the 27 T cell receptor beta chains below was sequenced from the same sample in a study of T-cell reconstitution after alpha-beta-depleted transplantation in children. Preparation of the TCRbeta library was carried out with unique molecular identifiers. TCRdb used MiXCR to reprocess the PCR reads, holding one entry per CDR3 protein. The profile covers under 400,000 distinct CDR3 sequences, with approximately 23% appearing a single time and approximately 10% taken by the ten largest. The sequencing used PBMCs, mostly from graft donor cells, collected 180 days after TCRalphabeta/CD19-depleted stem cell transplant. These receptors came from a male patient under 18 who had a stem cell transplant for acute lymphoblastic leukemia, so the T cells may come from the graft donor.

This clonotype has a handful of counts. V is TRBV20-1 and J is TRBJ2-2; 11 bases agree with TRBD2. Germline CDR1 is DFQATT and CDR2 is SNEGSKA (reference sequence). The CDR3 runs 16 residues. V lost 3 bases and J lost 1; bases outside the gene matches: 4. The CDR3 sequence is CSASRLAGGNTGELFF. The CDR3 DNA reads as TGCAGTGCTAGCCGCCTAGCGGGGGGGAACACCGGGGAGCTGTTTTTT.

The chain links TRBV29-1 to TRBJ1-2; D is unresolved. The CDR3 is made up of 14 amino acids. Germline assignment: CDR1 SQVTM and CDR2 ANQGSEA. Trimming stripped 3 bases from V and 0 bases from J, with 11 bases between. CDR3 bases: TGCAGCGTTGACAGGATCGGGACTAACTATGGCTACACCTTC. This codes for CSVDRIGTNYGYTF.

The V and J genes are TRBV5-1 and TRBJ2-5, with a tentative D call TRBD1 (6 bases). There are 15 residues in the CDR3. CDR1 and CDR2 from the germline V gene are SGHRS and YFSETQ. The V end lost 0 bases, the J end lost 5 bases, and 14 bases lay between the germline ends. The CDR3 DNA reads TGCGCCAGCAGCTTGGGTGCAGGGGAACTGGAGACCCAGTACTTC. The encoded protein is CASSLGAGELETQYF. Full variable domain (missing parts from reference TRBV5-1 and TRBJ2-5): KAGVTQTPRYLIKTRGQQVTLSCSPISGHRSVSWYQQTPGQGLQFLFEYFSETQRNKGNFPGRFSGRQFSNSRSEMNVSTLELGDSALYLCASSLGAGELETQYFGPGTRLLVL.

This clonotype was detected only a few times. This chain links TRBV6-5 with TRBJ2-1; D is tentatively TRBD1 or TRBD2 (5 bases each). Germline CDR1 and CDR2: MNHEY and SVGAGI. V lost 0 bases, J lost 8 bases, and 20 bases lay in between. This CDR3 contains 17 residues. This chain's CDR3 is CASSYSRDRGYPHEQFF. The CDR3 nucleotides read TGTGCCAGCAGTTACTCGAGGGACCGAGGATACCCCCATGAGCAGTTCTTC.

This clonotype came up once. The V gene is TRBV25-1, the J gene TRBJ2-5; D remains ambiguous. CDR3 size: 11 residues. V gave up 2 bases and J gave up 5 bases, with 3 bases separating them. Germline V gene data show CDR1 as MGHDK and CDR2 as SYGVNS. CDR3: CASSELETQYF. CDR3 in DNA: TGTGCCAGCAGTGAACTGGAGACCCAGTACTTC.

The V gene is TRBV24-1, the J gene TRBJ2-7; TRBD1 agrees at 9 bases. The germline gives CDR1 KGHDR, CDR2 SFDVKD. CDR3 length: 14 residues. V gave up 9 bases and J gave up 2 bases; unmatched junction bases: 7. The CDR3 here is CATEPGQGPYEQYF. CDR3 DNA sequence: TGTGCCACCGAACCGGGACAGGGACCCTACGAGCAGTACTTC.

This chain uses TRBV3-1 with TRBJ2-2, with TRBD2 matching over 9 bases. Germline CDR1 reads LGHDT; CDR2 reads YNNKEL (reference sequence). The V gene end was trimmed by 6 bases and the J gene end by 2 bases; junction bases not matched to a gene: 4. The CDR3 totals 15 residues. Here the CDR3 DNA reads TGTGCCAGCAGACCACTAGCGGGTAACACCGGGGAGCTGTTTTTT. Translated, it gives CASRPLAGNTGELFF.

This clonotype was picked up a small number of times. V gene TRBV29-1 combines with J gene TRBJ2-3, with D hard to call. V lost 0 bases and J 2 bases, leaving 12 bases between the germline ends. CDR1 is SQVTM and CDR2 is ANQGSEA in the germline V gene. This CDR3 is 15 amino acids long. CDR3 DNA sequence: TGCAGCGTTGAAGATTCCCCGTTCTACACAGATACGCAGTATTTT. It encodes CSVEDSPFYTDTQYF.

This clonotype was detected a few times. This chain joins TRBV5-1 and TRBJ2-7; D call uncertain. The ends were cut back, 1 base at V and 7 bases at J, with 24 bases in the middle. The germline CDR1 and CDR2 sequences are SGHRS and YFSETQ. The CDR3 has 17 residues. Here the CDR3 reads CASSLRVRSLTTREQYF. The CDR3 DNA is TGCGCCAGCAGCTTGAGGGTCCGGTCCCTTACTACGAGGGAGCAGTACTTC.

A few counts support this clonotype. This CDR3 reads CASSQETEVNTEAFF. For the CDR3, the DNA is TGTGCCAGCAGCCAAGAGACAGAAGTTAACACTGAAGCTTTCTTT. The J gene is TRBJ1-1, the V gene TRBV3-1, with a weak D call TRBD1 (5 bases). V lost 0 bases to trimming and J lost 2 bases, with 10 bases between them. Germline V gene sequence: CDR1 LGHDT, CDR2 YNNKEL (reference sequence). This CDR3 comprises 15 residues.

There are a few counts of this clonotype. This chain links TRBV10-3 with TRBJ1-5, with a tentative D call TRBD1 (6 bases). Deletions cut 2 bases from V and 0 bases from J, with 8 bases between. The CDR3 sequence is 15 residues long. Germline CDR1 is ENHRY and CDR2 is SYGVKD. Here the CDR3 reads CAISEGGLSNQPQHF. The CDR3 DNA is TGTGCCATCAGTGAGGGGGGCCTTAGCAATCAGCCCCAGCATTTT.

The rearrangement joins TRBV27 to TRBJ2-3, with D tentatively TRBD2 (6 bases). Germline V gene data show CDR1 as MNHEY and CDR2 as SMNVEV (reference sequence). The CDR3 is made up of 13 amino acids. The ends were cut back, 6 bases at V and 4 bases at J, with 11 bases in the middle. The CDR3 sequence: CASRRSGSDTQYF. CDR3 DNA sequence: TGTGCCAGCAGACGGAGCGGGTCAGATACGCAGTATTTT.

The table lists this clonotype with a few counts. This rearrangement joins TRBV20-1 to TRBJ2-7, with D perhaps given as TRBD1 or TRBD2 (6 bases each). The CDR3 totals 12 residues. Germline CDR1 and CDR2: DFQATT and SNEGSKA (reference sequence). The CDR3 region is CSARARGRIYTV. CDR3 sequence (DNA): TGCAGTGCTAGGGCCCGGGGGCGTATCTACACGGTC.

V usage is TRBV12-3 or TRBV12-4 and J usage is TRBJ2-7; the D gene is possibly TRBD1 (5 bases). The ends were cut back, 3 bases at V and 1 base at J, with 10 bases in the middle. This CDR3 has 14 amino acids. Here the CDR3 reads CASSLYGASYEQYF. CDR3 nucleotides: TGTGCCAGCAGTTTGTATGGGGCATCCTACGAGCAGTACTTC.

In its sample, this clonotype was seen a few times. The gene calls are TRBV5-6 and TRBJ1-5; tentative D call: TRBD1 (6 bases). Per germline, CDR1 SGHDT and CDR2 YYEEEE. V was trimmed by 2 bases and J by 0 bases, leaving 9 bases between them. This CDR3 is built from 15 residues. CDR3 coding DNA: TGTGCCAGCAGCTTCGCACAGGGTAGCAATCAGCCCCAGCATTTT. This sequence encodes CASSFAQGSNQPQHF.

The rearrangement links TRBV20-1 to TRBJ2-2, with TRBD2 matching 7 bases. CDR3 length: 12 residues. The germline gives CDR1 DFQATT, CDR2 SNEGSKA (reference sequence). Unmatched junction bases numbered 6, after V lost 3 bases and J lost 11 bases. The CDR3 is CSARGGGSELFF. CDR3 nucleotides: TGCAGTGCTAGGGGGGGGGGTTCCGAGCTGTTTTTT.

The chain links TRBV20-1 to TRBJ2-7; 12 bases agree with TRBD2. The CDR3 is 18 amino acids. The germline V gene encodes CDR1 DFQATT and CDR2 SNEGSKA (reference sequence). CDR3 in DNA: TGCAGGGCCCAGGCTCCTAGCGGGAGGGCCCTTAGGTCCTACGAGCAGTACTTC. This gives the protein CRAQAPSGRALRSYEQYF.

The chain recombines TRBV12-3 or TRBV12-4 with TRBJ1-2; D is unclear. CDR3 length: 12 amino acids. V was clipped by 6 bases and J by 8 bases, with 13 bases between them. The CDR3 sequence is CASRPRTLGYTF. The CDR3 bases are TGTGCCAGCAGGCCCCGGACGCTGGGCTACACCTTC.

The chain recombines TRBV20-1 with TRBJ2-1; 13 bases match TRBD2. Germline V gene data show CDR1 as DFQATT and CDR2 as SNEGSKA (reference sequence). Losses at the gene ends were 5 bases for V and 4 bases for J; bases not matched to a gene: 14. The CDR3 is made up of 18 amino acids. The CDR3 spells CSADPTLLAGGGYNEQFF. The CDR3 DNA follows: TGCAGTGCTGACCCAACCTTACTAGCGGGAGGGGGTTACAATGAGCAGTTCTTC.

This clonotype was detected only a few times. This sequence joins TRBV5-1 and TRBJ2-5, with 7 bases identical to TRBD2. CDR1 SGHRS and CDR2 YFSETQ come from the germline V gene. The V gene end was trimmed by 8 bases and the J gene end by 2 bases; junction bases not matched to a gene: 15. There are 16 residues in the CDR3. This CDR3 reads CARSRMPRDYQETQYF. CDR3 sequence (DNA): TGCGCCAGGAGCCGAATGCCCCGGGACTATCAAGAGACCCAGTACTTC.

This clonotype was detected a few times. This chain joins TRBV4-1 and TRBJ2-7; D perhaps matches TRBD2 (6 bases). The germline gives CDR1 MGHRA, CDR2 YSYEKL. This CDR3 comprises 15 residues. Trimming removed 1 base at V and 3 bases at J, with 13 bases between. This chain's CDR3 is CASSQGDSGHYEQYF. Written as DNA, the CDR3 is TGCGCCAGCAGCCAAGGGGATAGCGGCCACTACGAGCAGTACTTC.

CDR3 bases: TGCGCCAGCAGCTTGGGTGTCACGTTCGCGGGCACCGGGGAGCTGTTTTTT. As protein: CASSLGVTFAGTGELFF. This chain links TRBV5-1 with TRBJ2-2; tentatively, D is TRBD2 (5 bases). Trimming removed 0 bases from V and 4 bases from J, with 16 bases in between. Germline CDR1 and CDR2: SGHRS and YFSETQ. This CDR3 has 17 residues.

This clonotype was observed a handful of times. The V call is TRBV12-3 or TRBV12-4, the J call TRBJ2-3, with TRBD2 matching 8 bases. The ends lost 6 bases at V and 4 bases at J; junction bases unmatched: 9. The CDR3 runs to 15 residues. CDR3 region: CASRELAEGADTQYF. The CDR3 region has the DNA TGTGCCAGCAGAGAACTAGCGGAAGGCGCAGATACGCAGTATTTT.

The chain combines TRBV9 with TRBJ2-7; TRBD2 aligns across 9 bases. The CDR3 runs to 15 residues. V was clipped by 0 bases and J by 3 bases; unmatched bases: 4. Germline V lookup: CDR1 SGDLS, CDR2 YYNGEE. As DNA, the CDR3 is TGTGCCAGCAGCGTAGTCAGCGGGAGGCTCTACGAGCAGTACTTC. Protein product: CASSVVSGRLYEQYF.

This clonotype was seen more than once but under ten times. The rearrangement uses TRBV6-1 and TRBJ2-2; 10 positions agree with TRBD2. The CDR3 is made up of 14 amino acids. The germline V gene encodes CDR1 MNHNS and CDR2 SASEGT. Trimming removed 7 bases from V and 3 bases from J; junction bases left unmatched: 2. The CDR3 DNA sequence: TGTGCCAGCAATAGCGGGAGGTACACCGGGGAGCTGTTTTTT. Its translation: CASNSGRYTGELFF.

The chain is built from TRBV19 and TRBJ2-1; 14 positions match TRBD2. Unmatched junction bases numbered 7, after V lost 5 bases and J lost 10 bases. Germline CDR1 and CDR2: LNHDA and SQIVND (reference sequence). This CDR3 is built from 15 residues. The CDR3 sequence is CASSAGTSGSREQFF. CDR3 nucleotides: TGTGCCAGTAGTGCTGGGACTAGCGGGAGTAGGGAGCAGTTCTTC.

This clonotype has more than one count but fewer than ten. This chain joins TRBV5-1 and TRBJ2-2, with 7 bases identical to TRBD1. Germline V CDR1 and CDR2: SGHRS, YFSETQ. V dropped 5 bases and J dropped 3; count of bases not matched to a gene: 7. This CDR3 is built from 15 residues. CDR3: CASRSGQVDTGELFF. As DNA, the CDR3 is TGCGCCAGCAGATCAGGACAGGTTGACACCGGGGAGCTGTTTTTT.